This T cell receptor (beta chain) was observed in a study of graft-versus-host responses after intestinal transplantation. For the study at large: Among the recipients, all got anti-thymocyte globulin induction and then tacrolimus and steroids for around 3 years. Whole-study results and caveats: Those patients showing graft-donor T cell macrochimerism displayed high graft-versus-host to host-versus-graft clonal ratios in allografts.

As concerns this clone: The antigen remains undetermined.

Sequenced by immunoSEQ multiplex PCR; TCRdb stores in-frame clones only, minus some. This table holds 80,000 to 90,000 clones, roughly 92% found once. V lost 6 bases and J 4 bases, leaving 13 bases between the germline ends. The CDR3 is 14 amino acids. The germline V gene has CDR1 MNHEY and CDR2 SVGAGI. The clonotype was recovered from a human donor who received an intestinal transplant. The source material was unstimulated CD4+ T cells sorted from spleen or lymph node cells, sampled before intestinal transplant. The chain recombines TRBV6-5 with TRBJ1-3; a possible D gene is TRBD1 (5 bases). DNA of the CDR3: TGTGCCAGCAGATTCTTGACAGAGGGAAACACCATATATTTT. It codes for CASRFLTEGNTIYF.